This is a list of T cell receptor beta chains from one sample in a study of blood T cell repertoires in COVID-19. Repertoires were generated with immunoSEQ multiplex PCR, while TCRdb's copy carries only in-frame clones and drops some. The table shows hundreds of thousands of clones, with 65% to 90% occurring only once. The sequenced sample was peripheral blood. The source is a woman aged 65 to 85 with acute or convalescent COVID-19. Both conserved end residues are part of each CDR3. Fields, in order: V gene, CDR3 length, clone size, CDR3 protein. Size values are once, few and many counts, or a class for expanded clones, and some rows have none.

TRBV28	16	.	CASRHYGASPGYGYTF
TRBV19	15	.	CASRTHRGLNTEAFF
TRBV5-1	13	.	CASSPTGDQPQHF
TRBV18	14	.	CASSPDRSNQPQHF
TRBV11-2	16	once	CASSFGSGEFGQPQHF
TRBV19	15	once	CASSIGGAGSYEQYF
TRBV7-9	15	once	CASRLGQGAQDTQYF
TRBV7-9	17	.	CASTTTGGLLSSSPLHF
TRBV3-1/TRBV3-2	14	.	CASSQTGVEQPQHF
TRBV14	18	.	CASSHYFGGEPRNYGYTF
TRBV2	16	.	CASSETGGSGANVLTF
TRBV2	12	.	CASRGQGTEAFF
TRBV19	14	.	CASTVGQGTSPLHF
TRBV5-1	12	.	CASSLETYTQYF
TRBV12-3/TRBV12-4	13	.	CASSLSNGNTIYF
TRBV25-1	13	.	CASSPTGNTEAFF
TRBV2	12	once	CASSGSADTQYF
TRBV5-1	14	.	CASSLADRTYEQYF
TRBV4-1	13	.	CASSQDRASEQFF
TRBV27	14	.	CASSLSGLIYGYTF
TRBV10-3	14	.	CAANPGTTTGELFF
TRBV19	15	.	CASRMTGPGNYGYTF
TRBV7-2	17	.	CASSLDVGGHLAGEQYF
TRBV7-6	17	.	CASSTGPGQGAGDTQYF
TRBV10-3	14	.	CAISGGTGSYEQYF
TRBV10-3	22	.	CAISEPAREGLAGGSSTDTQYF
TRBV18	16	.	CASSPRRGSSYNEQFF
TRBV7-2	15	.	CASSLGISGNTEAFF
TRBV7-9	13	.	CASSFFGDFTITF
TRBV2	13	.	CASSGQGATGYTF
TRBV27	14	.	CASSKTGGGYGYTF
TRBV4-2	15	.	CASSQELAGGPKQFF
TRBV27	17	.	CATQLTYRGGQNTEAFF
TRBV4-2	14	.	CASSRNAWGDGYTF
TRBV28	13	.	CASSLGGEYGYTF
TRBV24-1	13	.	CATSLQGDEKLFF
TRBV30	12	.	CAWSVGETTQYF
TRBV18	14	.	CASSHRGRNTEAFF
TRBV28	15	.	CASSLPGQGSGEAFF
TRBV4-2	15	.	CASSQDYRGDYGYTF
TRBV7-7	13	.	CASSSVQGNTIYF
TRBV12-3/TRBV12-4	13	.	CASSRPGGYGYTF
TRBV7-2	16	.	CASSLAQGLVSYGYTF
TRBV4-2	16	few	CASSHVLAGDSYEQYF
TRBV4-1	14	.	CASSQGPGATEAFF